This TCR beta chain was captured by sequencing in a study of T cell changes during pregnancy in multiple sclerosis. Assay used: immunoSEQ multiplex PCR; TCRdb lists only in-frame clones, some missing. The table lists 60,000 or so clones, roughly nine tenths of them singletons. The CDR3 extends over 17 amino acids. V lost 5 bases to trimming and J lost 6 bases; unmatched junction nucleotides: 15. The germline V gene has CDR1 GTSNPN and CDR2 SVGIG (reference sequence). This receptor was taken from a female donor with multiple sclerosis, enrolled in a pregnancy study. V usage is TRBV30 and J usage is TRBJ2-2; 10 nucleotides align to TRBD1. The material was peripheral blood, obtained in the first trimester of pregnancy. CDR3 sequence reads: CAWATGTGVRRAGELFF. In DNA form, the CDR3 reads TGTGCCTGGGCGACCGGGACAGGGGTGAGGAGGGCCGGGGAGCTGTTTTTT.